This TCR beta chain appears in the sequencing data of a study of blood T cell repertoires in COVID-19. Study overall: Samples came from the United States, Italy and Spain, spanning acute and convalescent COVID-19.

Generated by immunoSEQ multiplex PCR, the TCRdb table keeps only in-frame clones and is missing some. The repertoire holds some 200,000 clones, with about 80% as singletons. Per germline, CDR1 LNHDA and CDR2 SQIVND (reference sequence). The CDR3 totals 16 residues. Trimming pared 3 bases from V and 4 bases from J, leaving 18 bases between. In Cohort 3, a recovered donor had either two negative PCRs, clearance, or symptom resolution. The sequencing input was PBMCs or T cells enriched from blood (not recorded which). This sequence was found in a man aged 35 to 55 who had recovered from COVID-19. The chain joins TRBV19 to TRBJ1-1, with unresolved D. The CDR3 bases are TGTGCCAGTAGTATTCGTCTGGGTCGAGAGGCCACTGAAGCTTTCTTT. It translates to CASSIRLGREATEAFF.